This T cell receptor (beta chain) is from a study of T cells after yellow fever vaccination. Study results and caveats: Weaker, the secondary response peaked sooner, at day 5 versus 15.

V trimming: 5 bases; J trimming: 0 bases; junction bases outside the gene matches: 7. Germline V gene lookup returns CDR1 DFQATT and CDR2 SNEGSKA (reference sequence). CDR3 length: 15 residues. As to this clonotype: The target antigen is unknown.

TCRdb re-derived calls from the 5' RACE reads in MiXCR, one entry per CDR3 protein. The sample lists 310,000 or so distinct CDR3 sequences, about 6.6% occurring once. V is TRBV20-1 and J is TRBJ2-7; 10 bases align to TRBD2. The clonotype comes from a man between 18 and 35 years old who received the YFV17D yellow fever vaccine. The starting material was PBMCs, obtained roughly 47 days after the first yellow fever vaccination. CDR3 region: CSAQSAGGSSYEQYF. DNA for the CDR3: TGCAGTGCTCAGTCAGCGGGGGGGAGCTCCTACGAGCAGTACTTC.